This passage covers 21 T cell receptor beta chains from one sample sequenced in a study of T cell responses to AZD1222 COVID-19 vaccine. Produced via immunoSEQ multiplex PCR; TCRdb's table is partial and in-frame only. The sample lists tens of thousands of clones, 89% seen once, with approximately 2.6% in the top ten. Sequences were derived from peripheral blood, sampled on day 0 of MenACWY control vaccination. The receptor source for this set is an adult in good health.

This chain uses TRBV7-8 with TRBJ1-4, with no clear D. Germline loops: CDR1 SGHVS, CDR2 FQNEAQ. The CDR3 sequence is 14 residues long. V gave up 5 bases and J gave up 8 bases, with 15 bases separating them. Written as DNA, the CDR3 is TGTGCCAGCAGCCCTTTTGCAGTAGGAGAAAAACTGTTTTTT. Its protein is CASSPFAVGEKLFF. Complete variable domain (other parts from reference TRBV7-8 and TRBJ1-4): GAGVSQSPRYKVAKRGQDVALRCDPISGHVSLFWYQQALGQGPEFLTYFQNEAQLDKSGLPSDRFFAERPEGSVSTLKIQRTQQEDSAVYLCASSPFAVGEKLFFGSGTQLSVL.

This chain joins TRBV12-3 or TRBV12-4 and TRBJ2-6; D remains ambiguous. V lost 7 bases to trimming and J lost 2 bases, with 6 bases between them. This CDR3 is 13 amino acids long. CDR3 amino acids: CASISPGANVLTF. CDR3 coding DNA: TGTGCCAGCATTTCACCTGGGGCCAACGTCCTGACTTTC.

The chain joins TRBV7-8 to TRBJ2-3; 8 positions agree with TRBD1. V lost 4 bases to trimming and J lost 5 bases; unmatched junction nucleotides: 14. Per the germline V gene, CDR1 is SGHVS and CDR2 is FQNEAQ. The CDR3 loop spans 17 amino acids. In DNA form, the CDR3 reads TGTGCCAGCAGCTATCTGTCCGGCAGGGGGCGCGGAGATACGCAGTATTTT. Amino acid sequence: CASSYLSGRGRGDTQYF.

The gene calls are TRBV3-1 (or the pseudogene TRBV3-2) and TRBJ2-6; D perhaps matches TRBD1 (5 bases). V was shortened by 9 bases and J by 2 bases, with 11 bases between the two germline ends. CDR3 length: 14 residues. Per the germline V gene, CDR1 is LGHDT and CDR2 is YNNKEL (reference sequence). The chain's CDR3 is CARKQGAGANVLTF. Written as DNA, the CDR3 is TGTGCCAGAAAGCAAGGGGCTGGGGCCAACGTCCTGACTTTC.

The rearrangement joins TRBV6-1 to TRBJ1-2; TRBD1 is a possible D gene (6 bases). Germline loops: CDR1 MNHNS, CDR2 SASEGT. The CDR3 runs to 14 residues. Trimming took off 2 bases at V and 4 bases at J, with 11 bases between the two ends. The CDR3 DNA sequence: TGTGCCAGCAGTGAATCGGACAGCAGCTATGGCTACACCTTC. Amino acids: CASSESDSSYGYTF.

This chain joins TRBV6-5 and TRBJ2-1; D gene uncertain. CDR1 is MNHEY, CDR2 SVGAGI, per germline. The CDR3 has 11 amino acids. V lost 6 bases to trimming and J lost 9 bases, with 9 bases between them. The CDR3 is CASSLLGEQFF. The CDR3 bases are TGTGCCAGCAGCCTTCTGGGTGAGCAGTTCTTC.

J is TRBJ2-7 and V is TRBV27; 12 bases line up with TRBD2. The V segment lost 4 bases and the J segment 0 bases; nucleotides outside the gene matches: 10. The CDR3 extends over 18 amino acids. Germline assignment: CDR1 MNHEY and CDR2 SMNVEV (reference sequence). CDR3 nucleotide sequence: TGTGCCAGCAGTTCTCGGACTAGCGGGGCGCTCAGCTCCTACGAGCAGTACTTC. Protein: CASSSRTSGALSSYEQYF.

CDR3 protein: CASSYGSGDVGSPLHF. CDR3 nucleotide sequence: TGTGCCAGCAGTTATGGCTCCGGGGATGTAGGTTCACCCCTCCACTTT. J is TRBJ1-6 and V is TRBV6-5; D gene unclear. The V gene lost 3 bases and the J gene lost 9 bases, with 18 bases spanning the gap. Germline-derived CDR1 and CDR2 are MNHEY and SVGAGI. The CDR3 has 16 amino acids.

This chain links TRBV12-3 or TRBV12-4 with TRBJ1-2, with 7 bases matching TRBD1. V lost 4 bases, J lost 7 bases, and 6 bases stayed unmatched. This CDR3 is built from 13 residues. CDR3 nucleotides: TGTGCCAGCAGTTATACAGGGGAGACTGGCTACACCTTC. Translation gives CASSYTGETGYTF.

The chain links TRBV7-2 to TRBJ1-6, with TRBD1 matching 7 bases. After removal of 5 bases from V and 6 bases from J, the junction contained 7 bases not matched to a gene. The CDR3 runs to 15 residues. In germline, CDR1 is SGHTA, CDR2 FQGNSA. CDR3 nucleotide sequence: TGTGCCAGCAGCGCCCAGGGACAGCTTAATTCACCCCTCCACTTT. This gives the protein CASSAQGQLNSPLHF.

V gene TRBV9 combines with J gene TRBJ1-2, with D possibly matching TRBD1 (6 bases). Germline V gene sequence: CDR1 SGDLS, CDR2 YYNGEE. The V end was cut by 3 bases, the J end by 8 bases, with 17 bases between. This CDR3 spans 14 amino acids. The CDR3 region is CASSAGGGPDGYTF. The CDR3 DNA reads TGTGCCAGCAGCGCTGGCGGGGGGCCGGACGGCTACACCTTC. Full variable domain (missing parts from reference TRBV9 and TRBJ1-2): DSGVTQTPKHLITATGQRVTLRCSPRSGDLSVYWYQQSLDQGLQFLIQYYNGEERAKGNILERFSAQQFPDLHSELNLSSLELGDSALYFCASSAGGGPDGYTFGSGTRLTVV.

The chain is built from TRBV13 and TRBJ1-2; 7 nucleotides align to TRBD1. The V gene's germline CDR1 is PRHDT and CDR2 FYEKMQ (reference sequence). Trimming at V came to 1 base and at J to 7 bases, leaving 18 bases not matched to a gene. The CDR3 is 18 amino acids. The CDR3: CASSLAGGTATLIGGYTF. CDR3 DNA: TGTGCCAGCAGCTTAGCTGGTGGGACAGCTACTCTAATTGGTGGCTACACCTTC.

The chain combines TRBV18 with TRBJ2-1; unclear D gene. This CDR3 region has 11 residues. The V gene lost 2 bases and the J gene lost 10 bases, with 6 bases spanning the gap. CDR1 KGHSH and CDR2 LQKENI come from the germline V gene. The CDR3 DNA reads as TGTGCCAGCTCACCAGGGATGGAGCAGTTCTTC. Translating it yields CASSPGMEQFF.

The chain couples TRBV30 to TRBJ1-2; D is uncertain. The V gene's germline CDR1 is GTSNPN and CDR2 SVGIG (reference sequence). Trimming left V 0 bases short and J 8 bases short, with 7 bases between. CDR3 size: 11 residues. The CDR3 DNA is TGTGCCTGGAGTGTCGACGGAGGCTACACCTTC. Translation: CAWSVDGGYTF.

The rearrangement joins TRBV11-2 to TRBJ2-7, with D maybe TRBD2 (5 bases). Germline assignment: CDR1 SGHAT and CDR2 FQNNGV. The CDR3 consists of 11 residues. Deletions cut 3 bases from V and 5 bases from J, with 5 bases between. CDR3: CASSLTNEQYF. CDR3 DNA: TGTGCCAGCAGCTTGACTAACGAGCAGTACTTC.

This chain joins TRBV21-1 and TRBJ1-5; the table calls TRBD1, which could not be checked here. TRBV21-1 is a pseudogene. There are 16 residues in the CDR3. CDR3 sequence: CASSKERDRGRQPQHF. CDR3 DNA: TGTGCCAGCAGCAAAGAGAGGGACAGGGGAAGGCAGCCCCAGCATTTT.

This clone has just a few counts. The V and J genes are TRBV11-2 and TRBJ1-2; TRBD1 matches at 7 bases. With 0 bases clipped from V and 4 bases from J, the junction kept 11 bases outside the gene matches. The CDR3 sequence is 17 residues long. Germline assignment: CDR1 SGHAT and CDR2 FQNNGV. The CDR3 DNA is TGTGCCAGCAGCTTAGATTCCCGGCCAGGGGGGGTCTATGGCTACACCTTC. Protein sequence: CASSLDSRPGGVYGYTF.

This clone occurred a few times. The chain employs TRBV5-1 and TRBJ2-1; TRBD2 matches 8 bases. The V gene end was trimmed by 4 bases and the J gene end by 7 bases; junction bases not matched to a gene: 7. This CDR3 is 14 amino acids long. Germline V gene data show CDR1 as SGHRS and CDR2 as YFSETQ. CDR3 sequence reads: CASSPGGAENEQFF. The CDR3 DNA reads as TGCGCCAGCAGCCCCGGGGGGGCCGAGAATGAGCAGTTCTTC.

The rearrangement links TRBV11-3 to TRBJ2-3; 15 bases align to TRBD2. The CDR3 has 18 amino acids. The junction had 9 bases not matched to a gene; V was cut back by 4 bases and J by 4 bases. Germline CDR1 is SGHNT and CDR2 is YENEEA. The CDR3 loop is CASSSWTSGGASADTQYF. CDR3 coding DNA: TGTGCCAGCAGCTCGTGGACTAGCGGGGGGGCGAGCGCAGATACGCAGTATTTT.

This clone has only a few counts. Compared with germline, one end of the junction differs, possibly owing to a read error. The rearrangement uses TRBV7-9 and TRBJ1-1; D is unclear. This CDR3 has 12 residues. CDR1 is SEHNR and CDR2 is FQNEAQ in the germline V gene (reference sequence). In DNA, the CDR3 is TGTGCCAGCAACTTAGGACACACTGAAGCTTTCTTT. This translates into CASNLGHTEAFF.

The V and J genes are TRBV20-1 and TRBJ2-7; D gene unclear. Germline V lookup: CDR1 DFQATT, CDR2 SNEGSKA (reference sequence). The CDR3 contains 11 residues. Trimming left V 3 bases short and J 3 bases short, with 6 bases between. The CDR3 sequence is CSASVNYEQYF. CDR3 coding DNA: TGCAGTGCTAGCGTAAACTACGAGCAGTACTTC.